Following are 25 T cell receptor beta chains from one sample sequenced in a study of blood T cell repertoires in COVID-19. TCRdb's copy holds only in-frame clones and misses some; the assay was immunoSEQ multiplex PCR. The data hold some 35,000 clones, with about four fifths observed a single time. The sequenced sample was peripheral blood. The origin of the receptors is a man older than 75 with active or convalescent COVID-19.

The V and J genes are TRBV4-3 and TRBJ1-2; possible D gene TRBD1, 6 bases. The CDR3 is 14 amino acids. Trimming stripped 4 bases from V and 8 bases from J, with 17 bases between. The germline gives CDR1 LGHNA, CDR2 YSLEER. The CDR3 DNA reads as TGCGCCAGCAGCCCGGGGGGCAGGGATTGGGGCTACACCTTC. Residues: CASSPGGRDWGYTF.

The CDR3 nucleotides read TGTGCCAGGGGGGGGACTAGCTCCTACAATGAGCAGTTCTTC. Its translation: CARGGTSSYNEQFF. This chain joins TRBV2 and TRBJ2-1; TRBD2 matches 8 bases. Germline-derived CDR1 and CDR2 are SNHLY and FYNNEI. CDR3 length: 14 amino acids. V lost 9 bases, J lost 0 bases, and 4 bases stayed unmatched.

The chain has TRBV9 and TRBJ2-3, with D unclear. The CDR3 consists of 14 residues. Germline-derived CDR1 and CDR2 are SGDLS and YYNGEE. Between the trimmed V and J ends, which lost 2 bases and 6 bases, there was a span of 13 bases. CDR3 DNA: TGTGCCAGCAGCGTCCAGGTCGGTATGGATACGCAGTATTTT. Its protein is CASSVQVGMDTQYF.

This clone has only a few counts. CDR3 bases: TGTGCCAGCAGTCCCCCGGGACAGGGGGTTCCCGGGGAGCTGTTTTTT. Its translation is CASSPPGQGVPGELFF. V is TRBV28 and J is TRBJ2-2, with 11 nucleotides matching TRBD1. This CDR3 has 16 residues. The germline V gene encodes CDR1 MDHEN and CDR2 SYDVKM. The ends lost 5 bases at V and 6 bases at J; junction bases unmatched: 8.

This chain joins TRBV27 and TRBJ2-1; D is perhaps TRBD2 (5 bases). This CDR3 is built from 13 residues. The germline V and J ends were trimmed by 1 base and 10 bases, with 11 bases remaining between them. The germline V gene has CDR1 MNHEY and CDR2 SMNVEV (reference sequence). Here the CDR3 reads CASSLFGEWEQFF. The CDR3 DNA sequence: TGTGCCAGCAGTTTATTCGGGGAGTGGGAGCAGTTCTTC.

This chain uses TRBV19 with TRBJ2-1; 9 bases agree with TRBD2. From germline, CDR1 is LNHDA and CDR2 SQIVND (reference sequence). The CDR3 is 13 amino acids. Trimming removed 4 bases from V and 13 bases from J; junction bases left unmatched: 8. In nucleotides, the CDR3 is TGTGCCAGTAGTAACCGGGCGGGAGGGTCTCAGTTCTTC. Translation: CASSNRAGGSQFF.

This CDR3 reads CASGLGISGTSGRISTDTQYF. CDR3 bases: TGTGCTAGTGGTTTGGGGATTTCCGGGACTAGCGGGAGGATTAGTACAGATACGCAGTATTTT. This chain links TRBV12-5 with TRBJ2-3, with 15 bases fitting TRBD2. After removal of 1 base from V and 3 bases from J, the junction contained 14 bases not matched to a gene. CDR3 length: 21 amino acids. Looked up from germline, CDR1 is LGHNT and CDR2 is FRNRAP.

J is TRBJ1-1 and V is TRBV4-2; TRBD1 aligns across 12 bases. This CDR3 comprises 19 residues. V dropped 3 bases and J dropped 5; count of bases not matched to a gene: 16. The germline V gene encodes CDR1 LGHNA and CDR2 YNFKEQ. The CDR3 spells CASSHLRPGQGAGRTEAFF. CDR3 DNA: TGTGCCAGCAGCCACTTAAGGCCGGGACAGGGGGCTGGTAGGACTGAAGCTTTCTTT.

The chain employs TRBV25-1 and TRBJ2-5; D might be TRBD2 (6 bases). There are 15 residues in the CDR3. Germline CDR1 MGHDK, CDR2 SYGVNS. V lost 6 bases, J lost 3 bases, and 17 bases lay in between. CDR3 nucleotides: TGTGCCAGCAGGGCAGTGACCGGGGGAGAAGAGACCCAGTACTTC. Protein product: CASRAVTGGEETQYF.

The CDR3 DNA reads TGTGCCAGCAGCCCCGGACTAGCGGGGGGCTACGAGCAGTACTTC. This sequence encodes CASSPGLAGGYEQYF. The J gene is TRBJ2-7, the V gene TRBV7-2, with 14 bases lining up with TRBD2. Germline CDR1 and CDR2: SGHTA and FQGNSA. Trimming took 5 bases from V and 3 from J; bases not matched to a gene: 3. The CDR3 contains 15 residues.

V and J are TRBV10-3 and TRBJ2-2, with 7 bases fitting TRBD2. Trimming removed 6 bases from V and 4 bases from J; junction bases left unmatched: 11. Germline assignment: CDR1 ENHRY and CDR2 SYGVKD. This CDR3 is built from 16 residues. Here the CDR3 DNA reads TGTGCCATCAGCTCGGGGAGGGGCGTTTCCACCGGGGAGCTGTTTTTT. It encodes CAISSGRGVSTGELFF.

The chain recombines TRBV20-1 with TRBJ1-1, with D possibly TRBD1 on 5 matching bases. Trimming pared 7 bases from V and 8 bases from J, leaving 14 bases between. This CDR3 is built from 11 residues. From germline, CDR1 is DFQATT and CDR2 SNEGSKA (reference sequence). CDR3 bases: TGCAGTGTTAAGGGACTGTCCGAAGCTTTCTTT. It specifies CSVKGLSEAFF.

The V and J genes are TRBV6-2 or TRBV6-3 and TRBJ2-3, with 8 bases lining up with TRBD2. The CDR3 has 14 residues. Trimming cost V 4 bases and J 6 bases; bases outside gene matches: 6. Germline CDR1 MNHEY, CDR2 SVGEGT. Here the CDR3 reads CASSSGIAGDTQYF. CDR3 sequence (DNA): TGTGCCAGCAGTTCCGGGATAGCGGGGGATACGCAGTATTTT.

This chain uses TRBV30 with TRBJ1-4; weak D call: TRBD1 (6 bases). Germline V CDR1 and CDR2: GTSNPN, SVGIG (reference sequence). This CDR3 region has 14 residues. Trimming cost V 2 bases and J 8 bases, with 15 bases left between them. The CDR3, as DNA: TGTGCCTGGAGTAAACAGGGTTCTGACGAAAAACTGTTTTTT. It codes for CAWSKQGSDEKLFF.

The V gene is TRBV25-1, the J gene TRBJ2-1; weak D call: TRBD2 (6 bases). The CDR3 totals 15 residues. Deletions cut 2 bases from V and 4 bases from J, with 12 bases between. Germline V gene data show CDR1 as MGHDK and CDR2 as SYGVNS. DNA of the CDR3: TGTGCCAGCAGTGAACCCTCGGGACTTTACAATGAGCAGTTCTTC. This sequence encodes CASSEPSGLYNEQFF.

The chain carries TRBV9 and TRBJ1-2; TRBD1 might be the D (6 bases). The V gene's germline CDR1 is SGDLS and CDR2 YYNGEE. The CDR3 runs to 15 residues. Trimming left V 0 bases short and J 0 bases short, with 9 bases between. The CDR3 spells CASSVAGAANYGYTF. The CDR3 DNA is TGTGCCAGCAGCGTAGCAGGGGCCGCTAACTATGGCTACACCTTC.

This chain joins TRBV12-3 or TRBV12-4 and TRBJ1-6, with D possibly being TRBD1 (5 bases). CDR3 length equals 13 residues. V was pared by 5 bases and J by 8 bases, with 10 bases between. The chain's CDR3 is CASSTTGDSPLHF. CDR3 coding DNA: TGTGCCAGCAGTACAACAGGTGATTCACCCCTCCACTTT.

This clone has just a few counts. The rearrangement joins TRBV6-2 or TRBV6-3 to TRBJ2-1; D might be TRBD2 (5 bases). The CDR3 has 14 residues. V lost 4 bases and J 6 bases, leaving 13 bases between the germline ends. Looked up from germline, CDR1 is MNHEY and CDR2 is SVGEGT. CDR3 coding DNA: TGTGCCAGCAGTTCGGGGTACGCCGGCAATGAGCAGTTCTTC. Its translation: CASSSGYAGNEQFF.

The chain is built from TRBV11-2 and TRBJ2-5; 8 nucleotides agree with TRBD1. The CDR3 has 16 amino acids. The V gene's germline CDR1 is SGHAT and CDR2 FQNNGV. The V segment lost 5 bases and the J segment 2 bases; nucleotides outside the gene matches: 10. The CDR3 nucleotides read TGTGCCAGCAGCATCTCAGGGGGCATAAGGCAAGAGACCCAGTACTTC. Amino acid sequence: CASSISGGIRQETQYF.

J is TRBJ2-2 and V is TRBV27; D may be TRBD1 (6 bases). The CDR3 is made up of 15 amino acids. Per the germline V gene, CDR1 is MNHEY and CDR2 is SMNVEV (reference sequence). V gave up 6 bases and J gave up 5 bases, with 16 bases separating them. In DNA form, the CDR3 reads TGTGCCAGCAGCCATACAGGGAGAGGTACCGGGGAGCTGTTTTTT. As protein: CASSHTGRGTGELFF.

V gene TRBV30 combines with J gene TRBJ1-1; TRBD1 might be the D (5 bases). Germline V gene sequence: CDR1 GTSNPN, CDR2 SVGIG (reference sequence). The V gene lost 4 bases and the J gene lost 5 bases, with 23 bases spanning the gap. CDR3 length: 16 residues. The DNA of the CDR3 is TGTGCCTGGAACAATCACGGGGGGGTTGGGAGGACTGAAGCTTTCTTT. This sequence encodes CAWNNHGGVGRTEAFF.

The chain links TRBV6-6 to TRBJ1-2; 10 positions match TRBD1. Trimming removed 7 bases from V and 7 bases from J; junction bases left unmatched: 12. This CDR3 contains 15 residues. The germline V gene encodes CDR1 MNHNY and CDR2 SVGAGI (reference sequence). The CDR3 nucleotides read TGTGCCAGCACCAAACCACCGACAGGGGGCGGTGGCTACACCTTC. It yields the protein CASTKPPTGGGGYTF.

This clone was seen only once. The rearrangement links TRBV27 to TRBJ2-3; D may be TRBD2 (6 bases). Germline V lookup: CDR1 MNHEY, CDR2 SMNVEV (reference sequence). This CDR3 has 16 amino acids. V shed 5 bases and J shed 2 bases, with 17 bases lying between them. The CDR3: CASSTLRAGTTDTQYF. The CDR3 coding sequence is TGTGCCAGCAGTACCTTGCGGGCGGGGACCACAGATACGCAGTATTTT.

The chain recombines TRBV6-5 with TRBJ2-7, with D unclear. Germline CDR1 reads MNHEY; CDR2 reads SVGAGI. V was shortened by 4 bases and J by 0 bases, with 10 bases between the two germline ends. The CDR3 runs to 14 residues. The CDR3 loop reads CASSFGPSSYEQYF. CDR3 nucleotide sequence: TGTGCCAGCAGTTTTGGGCCGAGCTCCTACGAGCAGTACTTC.

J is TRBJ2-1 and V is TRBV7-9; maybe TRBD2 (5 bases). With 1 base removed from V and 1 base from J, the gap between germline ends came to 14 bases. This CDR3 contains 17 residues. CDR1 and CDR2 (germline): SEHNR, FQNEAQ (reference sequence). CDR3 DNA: TGTGCCAGCAGCTTAGACGGCCCCCGAGGGTCCTACAATGAGCAGTTCTTC. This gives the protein CASSLDGPRGSYNEQFF.